Listed below are T cell receptor beta chains from one sample, sequenced in a study of blood T cells in healthy people across ages. TCRdb analysed the 5' RACE reads with MiXCR anew, one entry per CDR3 protein. The sample holds approximately 1.5 million distinct CDR3 sequences, 34% seen once. The sequenced material came from blood. The source is a woman aged 30 to 39 in good health. Each CDR3 is given with its conserved first and last residue. A D gene is named only where the DNA matches it firmly. Not every row has a clone size; where given, it reads once, few, many or a size class.

clone_size | j_call | d_call | v_call | cdr3_aa | cdr3_nt
many | TRBJ2-1 | . | TRBV29-1 | CSVEGWDEQFF | TGCAGCGTTGAAGGGTGGGATGAGCAGTTCTTC
many | TRBJ2-5 | . | TRBV20-1 | CSARRSYGQETQYF | TGCAGTGCTAGACGTTCGTACGGACAAGAGACCCAGTACTTC
once | TRBJ1-2 | . | TRBV5-1 | CASSRTELYGHTF | TGCGCCAGCAGCCGGACAGAACTTTATGGCCACACCTTC
few | TRBJ2-3 | TRBD1 | TRBV28 | CASSLTGAALRTDTQYF | TGTGCCAGCAGTTTGACAGGGGCAGCCCTCCGGACAGATACGCAGTATTTT
once | TRBJ2-3 | . | TRBV4-2 | CAGSQGSDGTDTQYF | TGTGCCGGCAGCCAAGGATCTGACGGCACAGATACGCAGTATTTT
. | TRBJ1-2 | TRBD1 | TRBV30 | CAWFLGTGPYGYTF | TGTGCCTGGTTCCTCGGGACAGGGCCCTATGGCTACACCTTC
. | TRBJ2-1 | . | TRBV27 | CASSPTLGGQFF | TGTGCCAGCAGCCCCACCCTGGGGGGGCAGTTCTTC
many | TRBJ1-5 | . | TRBV29-1 | CSVGGSNQPQHF | TGCAGCGTTGGGGGTAGCAATCAGCCCCAGCATTTT
. | TRBJ1-6 | TRBD1 | TRBV13 | CASSVEGAQPLHF | TGTGCCAGCAGCGTAGAGGGGGCCCAACCCCTCCACTTT
few | TRBJ2-2 | TRBD2 | TRBV3-1 | CASSYGTSGNTGELFF | TGTGCCAGCAGCTATGGGACTAGCGGAAACACCGGGGAGCTGTTTTTT
. | TRBJ2-3 | TRBD2 | TRBV4-1 | CASSQVPSGSATDTQYF | TGCGCCAGCAGCCAAGTGCCTAGCGGGAGTGCGACAGATACGCAGTATTTT
. | TRBJ2-7 | . | TRBV28 | CASSLNFKVERYF | TGTGCCAGCAGTTTAAATTTTAAGGTCGAGCGGTACTTC
. | TRBJ2-5 | . | TRBV12-3/TRBV12-4 | CASSFLPWEERETQYF | TGTGCCAGCAGTTTTCTACCCTGGGAGGAGAGAGAGACCCAGTACTTC
. | TRBJ2-5 | TRBD1 | TRBV3-1 | CASSQGRGQGFQETQYF | TGTGCCAGCAGCCAAGGAAGGGGGCAAGGGTTCCAAGAGACCCAGTACTTC
few | TRBJ2-3 | . | TRBV20-1 | CSARDLRGEDTQYF | TGCAGTGCTAGAGATTTGAGGGGAGAAGATACGCAGTATTTT
few | TRBJ2-3 | . | TRBV5-4 | CASTLQGVTDTQYF | TGTGCCAGCACCCTACAGGGTGTCACAGATACGCAGTATTTT
many | TRBJ1-5 | TRBD1 | TRBV20-1 | CSANKLNRGGQPQHF | TGCAGTGCTAATAAACTAAACAGGGGGGGGCAGCCCCAGCATTTT
few | TRBJ1-2 | TRBD1 | TRBV5-1 | CASSKDHRGHYGYTF | TGCGCCAGCAGCAAGGATCACAGGGGCCACTATGGCTACACCTTC
once | TRBJ2-7 | . | TRBV6-5 | CASSYGSGSGEQYF | TGTGCCAGCAGTTACGGATCGGGGTCCGGAGAGCAGTACTTC
. | TRBJ1-2 | TRBD1 | TRBV12-3/TRBV12-4 | CASDYAGTGFGGYTF | TGTGCCAGCGATTATGCCGGGACAGGGTTTGGTGGCTACACCTTC
once | TRBJ2-4 | TRBD2 | TRBV11-2 | CASSLEGGLAGGPHKNIQYF | TGTGCCAGCAGCTTAGAAGGAGGACTAGCGGGAGGGCCACACAAAAACATTCAGTACTTC
. | TRBJ2-7 | . | TRBV27 | CASRVRQGAYEQYF | TGTGCCAGCAGGGTCCGTCAAGGGGCCTACGAGCAGTACTTC
. | TRBJ2-5 | . | TRBV20-1 | CSARETRKETQYF | TGCAGTGCTAGGGAGACTAGGAAAGAGACCCAGTACTTC
. | TRBJ1-4 | . | TRBV20-1 | CSAPHPGRVSTNEKLFF | TGCAGTGCTCCTCATCCCGGGAGGGTTTCAACTAATGAAAAACTGTTTTTT
. | TRBJ2-7 | . | TRBV9 | CASSVSGPDEQYF | TGTGCCAGCAGCGTTTCAGGTCCCGACGAGCAGTACTTC
once | TRBJ2-3 | . | TRBV5-5 | CASSLGYGGDTQYF | TGTGCCAGCAGCTTGGGCTACGGGGGAGATACGCAGTATTTT
. | TRBJ1-1 | . | TRBV7-8 | CANTSEGTEAFF | TGTGCCAACACCTCGGAGGGGACTGAAGCTTTCTTT
few | TRBJ2-1 | TRBD2 | TRBV5-5 | CASSLLAGSANEQFF | TGTGCCAGCAGCCTGTTAGCGGGAAGCGCCAATGAGCAGTTCTTC